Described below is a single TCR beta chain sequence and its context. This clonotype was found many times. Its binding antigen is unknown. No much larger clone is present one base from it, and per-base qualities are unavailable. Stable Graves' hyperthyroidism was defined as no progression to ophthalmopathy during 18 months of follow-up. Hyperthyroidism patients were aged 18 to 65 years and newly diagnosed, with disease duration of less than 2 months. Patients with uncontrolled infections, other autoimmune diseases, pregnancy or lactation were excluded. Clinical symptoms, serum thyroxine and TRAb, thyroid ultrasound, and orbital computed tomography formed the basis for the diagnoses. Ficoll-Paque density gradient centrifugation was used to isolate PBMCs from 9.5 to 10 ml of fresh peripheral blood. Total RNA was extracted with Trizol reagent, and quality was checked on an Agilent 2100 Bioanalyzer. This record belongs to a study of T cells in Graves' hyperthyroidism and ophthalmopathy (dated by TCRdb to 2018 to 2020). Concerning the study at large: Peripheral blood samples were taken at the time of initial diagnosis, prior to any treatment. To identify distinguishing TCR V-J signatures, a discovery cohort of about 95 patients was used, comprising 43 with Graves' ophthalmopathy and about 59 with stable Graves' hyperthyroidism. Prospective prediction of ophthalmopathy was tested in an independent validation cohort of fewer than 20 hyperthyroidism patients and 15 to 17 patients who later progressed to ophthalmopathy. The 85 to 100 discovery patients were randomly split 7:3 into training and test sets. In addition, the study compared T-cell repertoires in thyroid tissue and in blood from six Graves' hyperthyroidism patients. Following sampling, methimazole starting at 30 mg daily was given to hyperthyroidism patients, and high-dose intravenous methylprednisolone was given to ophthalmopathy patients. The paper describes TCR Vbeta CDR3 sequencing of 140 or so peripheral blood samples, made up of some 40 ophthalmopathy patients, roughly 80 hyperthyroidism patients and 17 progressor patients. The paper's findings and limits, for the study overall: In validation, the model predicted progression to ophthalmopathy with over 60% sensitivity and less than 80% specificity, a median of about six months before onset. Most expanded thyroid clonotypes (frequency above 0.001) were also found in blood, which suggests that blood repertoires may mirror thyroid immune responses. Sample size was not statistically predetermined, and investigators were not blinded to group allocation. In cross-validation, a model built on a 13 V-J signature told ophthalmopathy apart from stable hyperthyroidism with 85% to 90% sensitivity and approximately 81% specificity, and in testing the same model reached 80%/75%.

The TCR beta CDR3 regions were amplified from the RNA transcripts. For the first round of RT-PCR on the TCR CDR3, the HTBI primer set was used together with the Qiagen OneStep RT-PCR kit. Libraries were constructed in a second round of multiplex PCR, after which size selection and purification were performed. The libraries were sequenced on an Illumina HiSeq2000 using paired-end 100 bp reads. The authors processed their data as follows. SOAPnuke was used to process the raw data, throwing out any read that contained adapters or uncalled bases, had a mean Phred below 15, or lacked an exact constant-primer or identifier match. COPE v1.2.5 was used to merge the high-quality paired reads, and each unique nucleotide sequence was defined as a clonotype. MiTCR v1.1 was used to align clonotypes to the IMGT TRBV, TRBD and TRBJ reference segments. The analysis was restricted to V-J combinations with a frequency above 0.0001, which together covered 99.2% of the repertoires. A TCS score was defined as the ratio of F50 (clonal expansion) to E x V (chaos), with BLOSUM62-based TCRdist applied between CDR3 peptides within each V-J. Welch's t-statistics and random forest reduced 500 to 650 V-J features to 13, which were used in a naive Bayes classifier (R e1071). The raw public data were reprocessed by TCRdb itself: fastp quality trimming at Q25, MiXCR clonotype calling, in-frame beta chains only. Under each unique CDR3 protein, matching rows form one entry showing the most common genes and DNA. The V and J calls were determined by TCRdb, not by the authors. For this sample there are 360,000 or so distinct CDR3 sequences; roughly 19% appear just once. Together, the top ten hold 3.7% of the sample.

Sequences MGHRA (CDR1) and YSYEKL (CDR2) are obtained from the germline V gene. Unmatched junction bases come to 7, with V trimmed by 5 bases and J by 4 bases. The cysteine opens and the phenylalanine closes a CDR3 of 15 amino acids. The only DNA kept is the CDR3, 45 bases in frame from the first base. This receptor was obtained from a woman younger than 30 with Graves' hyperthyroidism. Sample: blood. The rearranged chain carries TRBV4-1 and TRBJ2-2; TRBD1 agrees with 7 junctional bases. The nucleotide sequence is TGCGCCAGCAGCTCGCCGGGACAGTCCACCGGGGAGCTGTTTTTT. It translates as CASSSPGQSTGELFF.